This T cell receptor (beta chain) was sequenced during a study of metastatic and nonmetastatic thyroid tumors. Study-wide context: Repertoire data that came from the blood and tumor or nodule tissue of malignant and benign thyroid patients were compared. General study points: It was reportedly found that TCR beta diversity was significantly higher in malignant thyroid tumors than in benign nodules, a difference seen in both blood and tumor samples.

Ten or more counts support this clone. No antigen is known for it. Germline and junction disagree at one end, which may indicate a read error. Source study methods: To classify distant metastasis in papillary thyroid cancer, a model was built from CDR3 differences across clinicopathological groups. TCRdb reprocessed the PCR reads via MiXCR. None of the V and J calls come from the authors' own analysis; TCRdb made them. The table includes around 25,000 clones, more than 13% detected once. Per the germline V gene, CDR1 is GTSNPN and CDR2 is SVGIG (reference sequence). The CDR3 is 15 amino acids. Until they underwent thyroid surgery, no patient had received any treatment.

The source material was blood. The origin of this receptor is a female donor with papillary thyroid cancer or a benign thyroid nodule (not recorded which). Some clones in this sample may be carry-over from other donors' samples. The chain joins TRBV30 to TRBJ2-1; 7 bases map to TRBD2. CDR3 DNA: TGTGCCGGGAGGGGCGGGGGTAGCTCCTACAATGAGCAGTTCTTC. Residues: CAGRGGGSSYNEQFF. The full variable domain, with the rest looked up from reference TRBV30 and TRBJ2-1, is SQTIHQWPATLVQPVGSPLSLECTVEGTSNPNLYWYRQAAGRGLQLLFYSVGIGQISSEVPQNLSASRPQDRQFILSSKKLLLSDSGFYLCAGRGGGSSYNEQFFGPGTRLTVL.